The text below deals with one T cell receptor beta chain. The target antigen is unknown. Germline CDR1 SGHVS, CDR2 FNYEAQ. The CDR3 is 18 amino acids. The J segment lost 0 bases and the V segment lost 1 base, leaving 6 bases of the junction unmatched. Using RNA template, CDR3s of TCR alpha and beta were amplified with iRepertoire arm-PCR. TCRdb reprocessed the multiplex PCR reads with MiXCR, giving one entry per CDR3 protein. The table has around 390,000 distinct CDR3 sequences, 41% seen once. The sample belongs to a study of glioma-infiltrating T cells. Study conclusions and caveats: Very few CDR3 sequences were shared between tissue and blood. Patients with low tissue-blood divergence carried a signature set of shared blood CDR3 motifs.

The TCR was taken from a human donor with low-grade glioma or glioblastoma, undergoing nonglioma brain surgery, or in good health (not recorded which). Input material: glioma tissue, nonneoplastic brain tissue, or PBMCs (not recorded which). The genes are TRBV7-6 and TRBJ2-7; 13 nucleotides agree with TRBD2. The CDR3 loop is CASSLGTSGSPHSYEQYF. In DNA form, the CDR3 reads TGTGCCAGCAGCTTAGGGACTAGCGGGAGCCCCCACTCCTACGAGCAGTACTTC.